These 14 T cell receptor beta chains came from one sample sequenced in a study of Ad26.COV2.S vaccination and SARS-CoV-2 variants (dated by TCRdb to about 2021). Sample treatment or condition, as interpreted from the label and publication: some 20 received Ad26.COV2.S at low or high dose, single or two shots; about 5 received placebo; per-sample allocation not given. Repertoires of vaccine and placebo recipients were sequenced from samples collected on day 63 after the first injection. Library preparation employed the immunoSEQ multiplex PCR assay. TCRdb obtained this table from immuneACCESS and retained in-frame rearrangements with V and J assigned. These tables miss some clones; where compared with another copy, unresolved V genes account for less than half of the shortfall, and the remainder is unexplained. This sample lists hundreds of thousands of clones; roughly nine tenths were detected once. The ten most abundant clones make up 6.4% of the sample.

This sample comprised peripheral blood, obtained in a trial of Ad26.COV2.S vaccine versus placebo. The receptors were sampled from a person between 18 and 65 years old who received the Ad26.COV2.S COVID-19 vaccine or a placebo.

This clone was observed a handful of times. An end of the junction does not agree with germline; a read error may underlie this. The V and J genes are TRBV11-3 and TRBJ1-2; no clear D. CDR1 is SGHNT, CDR2 YENEEA, per germline. The CDR3 spans 9 residues. CDR3 sequence: CASSSKSDF. CDR3 DNA sequence: TGTGCCAGCAGCTCGAAGTCTGATTTC.

V usage is TRBV4-1 and J usage is TRBJ2-4, with 9 bases that match TRBD2. The V and J ends lost 0 bases and 8 bases, in that order; junction bases with no gene match: 5. Looked up from germline, CDR1 is MGHRA and CDR2 is YSYEKL. CDR3 length: 15 residues. CDR3 region: CASSQDRTSVDIQYF. The CDR3 DNA reads TGCGCCAGCAGCCAAGACCGGACTAGCGTCGACATTCAGTACTTC.

The J gene is TRBJ2-1, the V gene TRBV7-9, with D possibly matching TRBD2 (6 bases). The CDR3 runs 14 residues. The germline V gene has CDR1 SEHNR and CDR2 FQNEAQ (reference sequence). Deletions cut 5 bases from V and 4 bases from J, with 12 bases between. The CDR3 here is CASSLLARYNEQFF. The CDR3 DNA follows: TGTGCCAGCAGCCTGCTAGCGCGTTACAATGAGCAGTTCTTC.

The chain employs TRBV28 and TRBJ1-1, with D possibly TRBD1 on 5 matching bases. V dropped 7 bases and J dropped 1 base, with 13 bases sitting between them. There are 14 residues in the CDR3. The germline V gene has CDR1 MDHEN and CDR2 SYDVKM. CDR3 nucleotide sequence: TGTGCCAGCAACCTATCAGGGCAGAACACTGAAGCTTTCTTT. This sequence encodes CASNLSGQNTEAFF.

This clone has just one count. The gene calls are TRBV21-1 and TRBJ1-1; whether TRBD1, the table's D call, matches the DNA was not checked. TRBV21-1 is a known pseudogene. This CDR3 spans 15 amino acids. The CDR3: CASSCEGDRLYEAFF. CDR3 DNA sequence: TGTGCCAGCAGCTGCGAGGGGGATCGCCTGTATGAAGCTTTCTTT.

The chain recombines TRBV6-4 with TRBJ1-1; TRBD1 aligns across 9 bases. This CDR3 contains 15 residues. V gave up 6 bases and J gave up 1 base; unmatched junction bases: 6. The V gene's germline CDR1 is MRHNA and CDR2 SNTAGT. CDR3 bases: TGTGCCAGCAGGCTACAGGGGGCGACGAACACTGAAGCTTTCTTT. This encodes CASRLQGATNTEAFF.

The chain has TRBV7-3 and TRBJ2-6; D may be TRBD1 (5 bases). Trimming removed 1 base from V and 0 bases from J, with 10 bases in between. The CDR3 contains 17 residues. Germline CDR1 SGHTA, CDR2 FQGTGA. CDR3 residues: CASSLRTFLSGANVLTF. The DNA for the CDR3 is TGTGCCAGCAGCTTAAGGACATTCCTCTCTGGGGCCAACGTCCTGACTTTC.

This clone was detected once. This rearrangement joins TRBV5-1 to TRBJ1-2; D might be TRBD1 (6 bases). The CDR3 contains 12 residues. Germline lookup yields CDR1 SGHRS and CDR2 YFSETQ. V shed 4 bases and J shed 8 bases, with 12 bases lying between them. CDR3 DNA: TGCGCCAGCAGCGAAGCAGGGGTCGGCTACACCTTC. As protein: CASSEAGVGYTF.

The chain's CDR3 is CSVRDVTGDSTEAFF. The CDR3 DNA reads TGCAGCGTCCGAGACGTGACAGGGGATAGCACTGAAGCTTTCTTT. The rearrangement uses TRBV29-1 and TRBJ1-1; 8 positions agree with TRBD1. The CDR3 spans 15 residues. CDR1 is SQVTM, CDR2 ANQGSEA, per germline. The V segment lost 6 bases and the J segment 4 bases; nucleotides outside the gene matches: 13.

The chain carries TRBV9 and TRBJ2-7; 11 nucleotides line up with TRBD1. Per the germline V gene, CDR1 is SGDLS and CDR2 is YYNGEE. This CDR3 region has 15 residues. J was trimmed by 3 bases and V by 3 bases; bases with no gene match: 5. The CDR3 sequence: CASSEGTGGLYEQYF. The CDR3 DNA reads as TGTGCCAGCAGCGAGGGGACAGGGGGACTCTACGAGCAGTACTTC.

J is TRBJ1-1 and V is TRBV29-1; D may be TRBD1 (5 bases). V was clipped by 7 bases and J by 1 base, with 16 bases between them. The CDR3 contains 14 residues. Germline V gives CDR1 SQVTM, CDR2 ANQGSEA. The CDR3 protein is CSGRQLLGNTEAFF. CDR3 nucleotides: TGCAGCGGAAGACAGCTTCTAGGGAACACTGAAGCTTTCTTT.

V and J are TRBV3-1 (or the pseudogene TRBV3-2) and TRBJ1-4, with D hard to call. V lost 4 bases and J 0 bases, leaving 3 bases between the germline ends. Per the germline V gene, CDR1 is LGHDT and CDR2 is YNNKEL (reference sequence). The CDR3 is made up of 13 amino acids. The CDR3 protein is CASSRATNEKLFF. In nucleotides, the CDR3 is TGTGCCAGCAGCCGTGCAACTAATGAAAAACTGTTTTTT.

The rearrangement links TRBV14 to TRBJ2-7, with D possibly matching TRBD1 (7 bases). The V end lost 2 bases, the J end lost 0 bases, and 11 bases lay between the germline ends. CDR1 and CDR2 from the germline V gene are SGHDN and FVKESK. CDR3 length equals 15 residues. This chain's CDR3 is CASSQQGGSSYEQYF. CDR3 DNA: TGTGCCAGCAGCCAACAGGGGGGCAGCTCCTACGAGCAGTACTTC.

V gene TRBV5-1 combines with J gene TRBJ2-5; D is possibly TRBD1 (6 bases). V lost 3 bases and J lost 0, with 12 bases in between. CDR3 size: 15 residues. CDR1 is SGHRS and CDR2 is YFSETQ in the germline V gene. The CDR3 protein is CASSWLGQNQETQYF. The CDR3 nucleotides are TGCGCCAGCAGCTGGCTAGGACAGAACCAAGAGACCCAGTACTTC. The variable domain in full, completed from reference TRBV5-1 and TRBJ2-5, reads KAGVTQTPRYLIKTRGQQVTLSCSPISGHRSVSWYQQTPGQGLQFLFEYFSETQRNKGNFPGRFSGRQFSNSRSEMNVSTLELGDSALYLCASSWLGQNQETQYFGPGTRLLVL.